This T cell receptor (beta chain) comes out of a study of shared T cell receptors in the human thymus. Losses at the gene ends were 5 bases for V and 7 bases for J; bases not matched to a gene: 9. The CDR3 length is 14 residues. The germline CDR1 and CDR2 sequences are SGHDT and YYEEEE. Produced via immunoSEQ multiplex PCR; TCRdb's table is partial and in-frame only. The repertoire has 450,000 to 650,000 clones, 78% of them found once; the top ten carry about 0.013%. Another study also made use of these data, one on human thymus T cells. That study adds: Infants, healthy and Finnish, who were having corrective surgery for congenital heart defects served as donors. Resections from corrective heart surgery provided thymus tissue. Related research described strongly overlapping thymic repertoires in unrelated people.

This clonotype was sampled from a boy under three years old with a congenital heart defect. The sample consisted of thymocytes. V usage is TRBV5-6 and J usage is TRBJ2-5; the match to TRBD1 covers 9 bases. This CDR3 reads CASSSHRGPGTQYF. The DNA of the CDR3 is TGTGCCAGCAGTTCACACAGGGGGCCGGGGACCCAGTACTTC.